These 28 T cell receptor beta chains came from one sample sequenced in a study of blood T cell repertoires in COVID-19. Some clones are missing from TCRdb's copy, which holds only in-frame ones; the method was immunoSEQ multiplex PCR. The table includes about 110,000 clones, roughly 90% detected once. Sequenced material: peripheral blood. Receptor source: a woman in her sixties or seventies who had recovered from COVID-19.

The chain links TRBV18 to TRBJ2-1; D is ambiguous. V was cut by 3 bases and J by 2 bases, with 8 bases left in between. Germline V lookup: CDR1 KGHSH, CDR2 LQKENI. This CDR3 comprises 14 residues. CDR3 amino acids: CASSPPPAYNEQFF. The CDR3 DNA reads TGTGCCAGCTCACCTCCCCCAGCCTACAATGAGCAGTTCTTC.

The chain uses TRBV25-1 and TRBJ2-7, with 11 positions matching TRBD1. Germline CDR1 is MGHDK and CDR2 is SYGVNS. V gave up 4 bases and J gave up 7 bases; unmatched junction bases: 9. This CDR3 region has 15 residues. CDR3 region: CASSGRTGGRGEQYF. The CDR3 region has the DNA TGTGCCAGCAGTGGGCGGACAGGGGGCAGAGGTGAGCAGTACTTC.

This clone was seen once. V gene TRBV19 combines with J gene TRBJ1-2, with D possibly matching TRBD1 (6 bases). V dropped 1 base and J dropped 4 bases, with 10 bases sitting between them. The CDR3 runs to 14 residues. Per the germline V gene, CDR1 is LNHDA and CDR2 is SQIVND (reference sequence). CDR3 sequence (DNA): TGTGCCAGTAGTATAGTGGGGGCTCCCTATGGCTACACCTTC. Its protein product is CASSIVGAPYGYTF.

The CDR3 loop is CASSPTGRGYTF. The CDR3 nucleotides are TGTGCCAGCAGTCCTACAGGGCGAGGCTACACCTTC. The V gene is TRBV3-1 (or the pseudogene TRBV3-2), the J gene TRBJ1-2; a possible D gene is TRBD1 (6 bases). Trimming pared 6 bases from V and 8 bases from J, leaving 13 bases between. Germline V gene lookup returns CDR1 LGHDT and CDR2 YNNKEL (reference sequence). CDR3 size: 12 residues.

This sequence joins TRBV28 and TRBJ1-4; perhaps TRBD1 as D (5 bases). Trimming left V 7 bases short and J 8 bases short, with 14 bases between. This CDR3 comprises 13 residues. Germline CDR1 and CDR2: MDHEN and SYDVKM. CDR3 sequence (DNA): TGTGCCAGCAACGGGAGGGGAGAGGAAAAACTGTTTTTT. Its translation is CASNGRGEEKLFF.

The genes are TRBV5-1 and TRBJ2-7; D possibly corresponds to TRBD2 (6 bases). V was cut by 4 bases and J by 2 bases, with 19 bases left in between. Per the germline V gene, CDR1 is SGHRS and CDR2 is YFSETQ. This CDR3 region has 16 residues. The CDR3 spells CASSTRTGTVTYEQYF. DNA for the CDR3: TGCGCCAGCAGCACGCGCACCGGGACTGTTACCTACGAGCAGTACTTC.

The CDR3, as DNA: TGCAGCGTTGAAGGGGGAGGGTCTAGCACAGATACGCAGTATTTT. Residues: CSVEGGGSSTDTQYF. V gene TRBV29-1 combines with J gene TRBJ2-3; 7 bases are shared with TRBD2. The germline V gene has CDR1 SQVTM and CDR2 ANQGSEA. V dropped 1 base and J dropped 0; count of bases not matched to a gene: 4. The CDR3 length is 15 residues.

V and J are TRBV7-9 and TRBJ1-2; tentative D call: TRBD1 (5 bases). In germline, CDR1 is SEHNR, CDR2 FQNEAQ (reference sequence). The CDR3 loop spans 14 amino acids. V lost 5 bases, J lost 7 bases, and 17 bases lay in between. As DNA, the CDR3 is TGTGCCAGCAGCCCCCTCGGAGGGGATTCTGGCTACACCTTC. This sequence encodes CASSPLGGDSGYTF.

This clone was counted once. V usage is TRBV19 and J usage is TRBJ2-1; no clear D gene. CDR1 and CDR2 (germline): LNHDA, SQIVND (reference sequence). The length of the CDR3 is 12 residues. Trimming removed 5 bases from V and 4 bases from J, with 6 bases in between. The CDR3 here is CASSVLYNEQFF. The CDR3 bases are TGTGCCAGTAGTGTCTTGTACAATGAGCAGTTCTTC.

The CDR3 DNA follows: TGTGCCAGCAGTGAGTTGGGGGGTACCCAACCCTACGAGCAGTACTTC. The encoded protein is CASSELGGTQPYEQYF. J is TRBJ2-7 and V is TRBV6-1; weak D call: TRBD2 (6 bases). Germline CDR1 MNHNS, CDR2 SASEGT. With 3 bases removed from V and 2 bases from J, the gap between germline ends came to 17 bases. The CDR3 totals 16 residues.

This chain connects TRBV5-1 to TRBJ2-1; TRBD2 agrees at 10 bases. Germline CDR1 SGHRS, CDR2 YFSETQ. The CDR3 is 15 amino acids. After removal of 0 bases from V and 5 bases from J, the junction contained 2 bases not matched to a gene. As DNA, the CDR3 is TGCGCCAGCAGCTTGGGACTAGCGGGTAACAATGAGCAGTTCTTC. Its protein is CASSLGLAGNNEQFF.

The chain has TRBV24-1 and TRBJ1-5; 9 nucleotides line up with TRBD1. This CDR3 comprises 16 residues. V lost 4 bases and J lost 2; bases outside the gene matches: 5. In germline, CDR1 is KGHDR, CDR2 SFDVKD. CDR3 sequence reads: CATSDSDRGGNQPQHF. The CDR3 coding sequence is TGTGCCACCAGTGACTCGGACAGGGGAGGCAATCAGCCCCAGCATTTT.

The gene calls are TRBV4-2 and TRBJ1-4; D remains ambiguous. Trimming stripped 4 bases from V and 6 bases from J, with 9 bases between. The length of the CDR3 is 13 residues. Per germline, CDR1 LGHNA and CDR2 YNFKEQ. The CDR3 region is CASSLTRDEKLFF. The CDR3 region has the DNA TGTGCCAGCAGCCTAACCCGGGATGAAAAACTGTTTTTT.

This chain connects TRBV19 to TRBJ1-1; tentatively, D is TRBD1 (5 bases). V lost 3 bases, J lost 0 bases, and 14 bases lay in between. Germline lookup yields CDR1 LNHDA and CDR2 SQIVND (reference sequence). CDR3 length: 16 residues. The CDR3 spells CASSMGRTKMNTEAFF. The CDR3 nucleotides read TGTGCCAGTAGTATGGGGCGGACGAAAATGAACACTGAAGCTTTCTTT.

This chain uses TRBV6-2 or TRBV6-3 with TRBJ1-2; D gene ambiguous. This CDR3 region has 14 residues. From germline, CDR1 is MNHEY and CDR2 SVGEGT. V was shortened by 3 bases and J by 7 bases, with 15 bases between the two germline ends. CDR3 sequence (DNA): TGTGCCAGCAGTTATCGGGGAACTTCTATTGGCTACACCTTC. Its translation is CASSYRGTSIGYTF.

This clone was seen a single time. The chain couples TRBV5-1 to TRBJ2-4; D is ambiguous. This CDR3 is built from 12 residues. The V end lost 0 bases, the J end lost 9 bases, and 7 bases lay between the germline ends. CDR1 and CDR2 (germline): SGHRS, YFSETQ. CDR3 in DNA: TGCGCCAGCAGCTTGGCCGGTGTCATTCAGTACTTC. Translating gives CASSLAGVIQYF.

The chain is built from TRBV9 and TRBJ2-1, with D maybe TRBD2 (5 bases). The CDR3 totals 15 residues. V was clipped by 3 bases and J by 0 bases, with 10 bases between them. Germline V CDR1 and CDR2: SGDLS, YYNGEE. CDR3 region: CASSAEGSSYNEQFF. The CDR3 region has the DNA TGTGCCAGCAGCGCTGAGGGAAGCTCCTACAATGAGCAGTTCTTC.

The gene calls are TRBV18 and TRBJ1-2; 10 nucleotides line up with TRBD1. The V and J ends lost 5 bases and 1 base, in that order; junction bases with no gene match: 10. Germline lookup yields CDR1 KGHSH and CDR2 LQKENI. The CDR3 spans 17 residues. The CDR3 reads CASSAGQGKRDNYGYTF. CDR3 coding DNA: TGTGCCAGCTCAGCGGGACAGGGGAAAAGAGATAACTATGGCTACACCTTC. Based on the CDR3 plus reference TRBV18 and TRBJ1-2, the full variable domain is NAGVMQNPRHLVRRRGQEARLRCSPMKGHSHVYWYRQLPEEGLKFMVYLQKENIIDESGMPKERFSAEFPKEGPSILRIQQVVRGDSAAYFCASSAGQGKRDNYGYTFGSGTRLTVV.

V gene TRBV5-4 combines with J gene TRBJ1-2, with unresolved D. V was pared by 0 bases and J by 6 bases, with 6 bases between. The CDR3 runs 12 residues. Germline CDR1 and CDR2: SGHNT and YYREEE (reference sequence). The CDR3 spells CASSLEGDGYTF. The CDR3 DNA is TGTGCCAGCAGCTTGGAGGGAGATGGCTACACCTTC.

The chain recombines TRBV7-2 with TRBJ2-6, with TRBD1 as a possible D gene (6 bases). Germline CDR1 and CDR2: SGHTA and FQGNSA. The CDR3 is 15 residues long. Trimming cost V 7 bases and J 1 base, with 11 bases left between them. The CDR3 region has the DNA TGTGCCAGCACCCCGAGGGGGTCTGGGGCCAACGTCCTGACTTTC. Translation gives CASTPRGSGANVLTF. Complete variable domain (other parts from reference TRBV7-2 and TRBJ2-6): GAGVSQSPSNKVTEKGKDVELRCDPISGHTALYWYRQSLGQGLEFLIYFQGNSAPDKSGLPSDRFSAERTGGSVSTLTIQRTQQEDSAVYLCASTPRGSGANVLTFGAGSRLTVL.

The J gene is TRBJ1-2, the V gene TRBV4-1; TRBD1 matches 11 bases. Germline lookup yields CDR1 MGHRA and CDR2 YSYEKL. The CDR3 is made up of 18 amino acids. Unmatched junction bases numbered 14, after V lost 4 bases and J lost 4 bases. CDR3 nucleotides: TGCGCCAGCAGCCGAGAAGGACAGGGGGCGAGGGGTAGCTATGGCTACACCTTC. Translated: CASSREGQGARGSYGYTF.

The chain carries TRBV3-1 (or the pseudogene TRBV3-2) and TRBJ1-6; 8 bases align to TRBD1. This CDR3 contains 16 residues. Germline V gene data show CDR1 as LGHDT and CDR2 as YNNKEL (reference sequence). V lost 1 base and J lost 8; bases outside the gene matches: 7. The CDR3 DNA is TGTGCCAGCAGCCAAGTAAGACAGGGGATGGATTCACCCCTCCACTTT. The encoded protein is CASSQVRQGMDSPLHF.

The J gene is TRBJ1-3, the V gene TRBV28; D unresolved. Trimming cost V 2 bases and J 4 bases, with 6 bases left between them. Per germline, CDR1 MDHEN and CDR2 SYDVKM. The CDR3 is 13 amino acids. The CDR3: CASSLIAGNTIYF. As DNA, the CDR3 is TGTGCCAGCAGTTTAATCGCGGGAAACACCATATATTTT.

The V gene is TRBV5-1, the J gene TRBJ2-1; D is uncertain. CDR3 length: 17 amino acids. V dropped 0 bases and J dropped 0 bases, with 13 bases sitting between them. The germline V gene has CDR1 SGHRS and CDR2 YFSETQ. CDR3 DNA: TGCGCCAGCAGCTTGGACTTACCGGCTAGCTCCTACAATGAGCAGTTCTTC. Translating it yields CASSLDLPASSYNEQFF. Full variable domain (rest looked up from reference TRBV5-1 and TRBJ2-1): KAGVTQTPRYLIKTRGQQVTLSCSPISGHRSVSWYQQTPGQGLQFLFEYFSETQRNKGNFPGRFSGRQFSNSRSEMNVSTLELGDSALYLCASSLDLPASSYNEQFFGPGTRLTVL.

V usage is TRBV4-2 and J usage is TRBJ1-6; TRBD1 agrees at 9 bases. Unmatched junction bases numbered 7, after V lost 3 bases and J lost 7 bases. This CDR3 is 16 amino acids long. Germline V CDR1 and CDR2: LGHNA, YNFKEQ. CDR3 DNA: TGTGCCAGCAGCCAGAATTTCGGGACAGGGAATTCACCCCTCCACTTT. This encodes CASSQNFGTGNSPLHF.

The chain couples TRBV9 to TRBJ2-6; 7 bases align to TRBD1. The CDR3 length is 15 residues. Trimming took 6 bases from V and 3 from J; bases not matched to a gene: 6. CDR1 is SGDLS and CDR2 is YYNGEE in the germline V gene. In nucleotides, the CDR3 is TGTGCCAGCACCGAAGGGGGCTTTGGGGCCAACGTCCTGACTTTC. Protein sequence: CASTEGGFGANVLTF.

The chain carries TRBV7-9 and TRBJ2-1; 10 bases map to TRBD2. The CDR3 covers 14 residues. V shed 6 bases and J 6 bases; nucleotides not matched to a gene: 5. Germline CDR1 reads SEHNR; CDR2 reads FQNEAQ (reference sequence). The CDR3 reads CASRSSGGINEQFF. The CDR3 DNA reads TGTGCCAGCAGATCTAGCGGGGGCATCAATGAGCAGTTCTTC.

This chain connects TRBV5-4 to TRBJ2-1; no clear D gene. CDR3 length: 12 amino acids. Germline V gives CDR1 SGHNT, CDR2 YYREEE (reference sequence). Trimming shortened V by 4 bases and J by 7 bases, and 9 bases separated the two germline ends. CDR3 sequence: CASSAERNEQFF. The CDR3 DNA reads TGTGCCAGCAGCGCAGAGAGGAATGAGCAGTTCTTC.